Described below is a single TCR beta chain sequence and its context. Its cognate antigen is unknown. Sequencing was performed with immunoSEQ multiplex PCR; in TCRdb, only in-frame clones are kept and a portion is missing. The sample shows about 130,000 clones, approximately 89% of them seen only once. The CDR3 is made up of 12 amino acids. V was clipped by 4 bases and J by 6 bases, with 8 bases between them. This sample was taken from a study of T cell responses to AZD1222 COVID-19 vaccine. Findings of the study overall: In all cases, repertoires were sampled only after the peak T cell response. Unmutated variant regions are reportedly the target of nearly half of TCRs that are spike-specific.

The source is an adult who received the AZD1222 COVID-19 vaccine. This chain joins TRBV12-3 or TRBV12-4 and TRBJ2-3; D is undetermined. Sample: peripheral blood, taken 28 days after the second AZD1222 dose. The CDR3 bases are TGTGCCAGCAGTTCTAGGTTTGATACGCAGTATTTT. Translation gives CASSSRFDTQYF.